This T cell receptor beta chain was recovered during a study of shared clonotypes between healthy human individuals. At the level of the study: Researchers assigned three CD4 naive, three CD4 memory, two CD8 naive and one CD8 memory plate to each donor.

The study separated CD4+ cells into CD45RA+ naive and CD45RA-negative memory subsets. The germline CDR1 and CDR2 sequences are PRHDT and FYEKMQ (reference sequence). Trimming at V came to 4 bases and at J to 4 bases, leaving 7 bases not matched to a gene. The CDR3 has 15 residues. The authors split each subset's genomic DNA evenly across several immunoSEQ plates. Replicate sorted-subset PCRs were loaded with around 200 ng DNA, approximately 31,000 T cell genomes. Measured with immunoSEQ multiplex PCR; TCRdb has only the in-frame clones, and not every one. The table shows approximately 1.1 million clones, with around three quarters occurring only once. This clone was observed a few times.

Sequencing was performed on memory CD4+ T cells from PBMCs. Subset of the sample: CD45RA-negative fraction. The TCR was taken from a man younger than 35 in good health. Some clones in this sample may be carry-over from other donors' samples. The chain is built from TRBV13 and TRBJ2-7; 10 bases are a match to TRBD2. The CDR3 here is CASSSLLAGVYEQYF. CDR3 bases: TGTGCCAGCAGCTCACTCCTAGCGGGAGTATACGAGCAGTACTTC.